A single sample is the source of the 11 T cell receptor beta chains below, sequenced in a study of metastatic and nonmetastatic thyroid tumors. Until they underwent thyroid surgery, no patient had received any treatment. TCRdb reassembled clones from the PCR reads with MiXCR. The table records 23,000 or so clones, about 30% of them present only once. The sample consisted of blood. The origin of the receptors is a female donor with papillary thyroid cancer or a benign thyroid nodule (not recorded which). Some clones in this sample may be carry-over from other donors' samples.

Concerning this clone: The conserved phenylalanine or tryptophan is not found at the CDR3 terminus, so this likely reflects a read error. This chain joins TRBV24-1 and TRBJ1-5; 9 positions agree with TRBD1. The CDR3 loop spans 14 amino acids. The trim removed 7 bases at V and 8 bases at J, leaving 8 bases unmatched. Germline values: CDR1 KGHDR, CDR2 SFDVKD. The DNA of the CDR3 is TGTGCCACCAGGACAGGGGGTGGGATTGAGCCCCAGCATGTT. Its protein product is CATRTGGGIEPQHV.

This clone is termed medium-sized. V is TRBV6-1 and J is TRBJ2-5; no clear D. Looked up from germline, CDR1 is MNHNS and CDR2 is SASEGT. The CDR3 is 12 residues long. V shed 5 bases and J shed 4 bases, with 8 bases lying between them. CDR3 loop: CASSYAGETQYF. Here the CDR3 DNA reads TGTGCCAGCAGTTATGCAGGAGAGACCCAGTACTTC.

In the case of this clone: It is likely a read error, because the conserved phenylalanine at the end of the CDR3 is missing. Because the CDR3's place on the DNA is in doubt, the DNA is left out and the CDR3 is given as listed by TCRdb. The chain has TRBV19 and TRBJ2-5; TRBD2 is the table's D call, not checked against the DNA. Both ends counted, the CDR3 spans 9 residues. Per the germline V gene, CDR1 is LNHDA and CDR2 is SQIVND (reference sequence). CDR3 residues: CASSPGLAG.

For the CDR3, the DNA is TGTGCCACCCATGCGAGGTATAGCAATCAGCCCCAGCATTTT. Its protein is CATHARYSNQPQHF. J is TRBJ1-5 and V is TRBV28; D is unclear. The CDR3 is 14 residues long. The germline V gene encodes CDR1 MDHEN and CDR2 SYDVKM. V lost 10 bases, J lost 0 bases, and 13 bases lay in between.

In the case of this clone: A read error may produce the germline difference seen at one junction end. CDR3 region: CASSPLGREPNF. For the CDR3, the DNA is TGTGCCAGCAGTCCCCTCGGACGGGAACCGAATTTT. The V and J genes are TRBV12-3 or TRBV12-4 and TRBJ2-3; tentative D call: TRBD2 (5 bases). The CDR3 has 12 residues.

At least ten counts were recorded for this clone. The chain links TRBV28 to TRBJ1-2; D possibly corresponds to TRBD1 (5 bases). The V gene's germline CDR1 is MDHEN and CDR2 SYDVKM. The V end was cut by 3 bases, the J end by 4 bases, with 15 bases between. This CDR3 has 15 residues. The CDR3 is CASSLPLLGGYGYTF. CDR3 nucleotides: TGTGCCAGCAGTTTGCCACTTCTCGGGGGCTATGGCTACACCTTC.

This clone was counted a few times. The junction does not match germline at one end; this may be a read error. This chain links TRBV6-1 with TRBJ2-3; 11 nucleotides match TRBD2. CDR1 and CDR2 from the germline V gene are MNHNS and SASEGT. The CDR3 is 16 amino acids. The CDR3 reads CAGSSSGGPSTDTQYF. Here the CDR3 DNA reads TGTGCCGGCAGCTCTAGCGGGGGGCCTAGCACAGATACGCAGTATTTT.

This clone showed up many times. The chain couples TRBV6-2 or TRBV6-3 to TRBJ2-4; the D gene is possibly TRBD1 (5 bases). Germline V CDR1 and CDR2: MNHEY, SVGEGT. The CDR3 contains 14 residues. Between the trimmed V and J ends, which lost 5 bases and 2 bases, there was a span of 10 bases. As DNA, the CDR3 is TGTGCCAGCAGTGGAACAGGAACCAAAAACATTCAGTACTTC. Amino acids: CASSGTGTKNIQYF.

Only a few counts were recorded for this clone. This chain connects TRBV10-3 to TRBJ2-7; a possible D gene is TRBD2 (5 bases). The germline gives CDR1 ENHRY, CDR2 SYGVKD. The CDR3 extends over 13 amino acids. V was trimmed by 0 bases and J by 3 bases, leaving 6 bases between them. CDR3 sequence (DNA): TGTGCCATCAGTGAGTCGAGGGACTACGAGCAGTACTTC. Amino acids: CAISESRDYEQYF.

In its sample, this clone was seen many times. The chain uses TRBV7-8 and TRBJ1-1; D uncertain. The CDR3 runs 13 residues. Between the trimmed V and J ends, which lost 7 bases and 3 bases, there was a span of 12 bases. From germline, CDR1 is SGHVS and CDR2 FQNEAQ. The CDR3: CASIRTDYTEAFF. The CDR3, as DNA: TGTGCCAGCATAAGGACCGATTACACTGAAGCTTTCTTT.

This clone has ten or more counts. The V gene is TRBV5-5, the J gene TRBJ2-2, with D unresolved. The CDR3 runs to 14 residues. Germline V CDR1 and CDR2: SGHKS, YYEKEE (reference sequence). Trimming stripped 1 base from V and 6 bases from J, with 10 bases between. CDR3 region: CASSLFTGPGELFF. The CDR3, as DNA: TGTGCCAGCAGCTTGTTCACCGGGCCCGGGGAGCTGTTTTTT. The full variable domain, rest sourced from reference TRBV5-5 and TRBJ2-2, is DAGVTQSPTHLIKTRGQQVTLRCSPISGHKSVSWYQQVLGQGPQFIFQYYEKEERGRGNFPDRFSARQFPNYSSELNVNALLLGDSALYLCASSLFTGPGELFFGEGSRLTVL.